The rows below give T cell receptor beta chains drawn from one sample of a study of Ad26.COV2.S vaccination and SARS-CoV-2 variants. The assay was immunoSEQ multiplex PCR, and TCRdb's table has in-frame clones only and misses some. The repertoire includes about 460,000 clones, roughly nine tenths of them detected once, and about 1.5% sits in the top ten. The sequencing here drew on peripheral blood, taken in a trial of Ad26.COV2.S vaccine versus placebo. These receptors were taken from a person aged 18-65 years who received the Ad26.COV2.S COVID-19 vaccine or a placebo. Both conserved end residues are part of each CDR3. D genes are given only for firm matches. For some rows the clone size is stated as once, few or many, or as a class when expanded; others skip it.

CDR3nt: TGTGCCACCAGCACCTACTTGGACAGTCTAACTGAAGCTTTCTTT
CDR3aa: CATSTYLDSLTEAFF
d_gene: -
v_gene: TRBV15
abundance: -
j_gene: TRBJ1-1

CDR3nt: TGTGCCAGCAACATAGGGTCGACTGAAGCTTTCTTT
CDR3aa: CASNIGSTEAFF
d_gene: -
v_gene: TRBV7-9
abundance: -
j_gene: TRBJ1-1

CDR3nt: TGTGCCAGCAGCCCGGGGACAGTCCGCGAGCAGTACTTC
CDR3aa: CASSPGTVREQYF
d_gene: TRBD1
v_gene: TRBV13
abundance: -
j_gene: TRBJ2-7

CDR3nt: TGTGCCAGCAGTAAACAGGGGCCAAATCAGCCCCAGCATTTT
CDR3aa: CASSKQGPNQPQHF
d_gene: TRBD1
v_gene: TRBV5-6
abundance: -
j_gene: TRBJ1-5

CDR3nt: TGTGCCAGCCGGGAGGGGCCAAGCAATCAGCCCCAGCATTTT
CDR3aa: CASREGPSNQPQHF
d_gene: -
v_gene: TRBV6-5
abundance: -
j_gene: TRBJ1-5

CDR3nt: TGTGCCAGCTCACCACACTCGGGCAGCGCAGAGACCCAGTACTTC
CDR3aa: CASSPHSGSAETQYF
d_gene: -
v_gene: TRBV18
abundance: -
j_gene: TRBJ2-5

CDR3nt: TGTGCCAGCAGTTTATCCCAGGCCCAAGAGACCCAGTACTTC
CDR3aa: CASSLSQAQETQYF
d_gene: -
v_gene: TRBV28
abundance: -
j_gene: TRBJ2-5

CDR3nt: TGTGCCAGCAGTGATCACACTGAAGCTTTCTTT
CDR3aa: CASSDHTEAFF
d_gene: -
v_gene: TRBV2
abundance: -
j_gene: TRBJ1-1

CDR3nt: TGTGCCAGTAGGACTGGCCCCCCTTCCTACGAGCAGTACTTC
CDR3aa: CASRTGPPSYEQYF
d_gene: -
v_gene: TRBV19
abundance: -
j_gene: TRBJ2-7

CDR3nt: TGTGCCAGCTCACCGGGGACAGGGGGGGTATCTGAAGCTTTCTTT
CDR3aa: CASSPGTGGVSEAFF
d_gene: TRBD1
v_gene: TRBV18
abundance: once
j_gene: TRBJ1-1

CDR3nt: TGTGCCAGCAGTCGGGACGGATTTAACTATGGCTACACCTTC
CDR3aa: CASSRDGFNYGYTF
d_gene: -
v_gene: TRBV6-2/TRBV6-3
abundance: -
j_gene: TRBJ1-2

CDR3nt: TGTGCCAGCAGCTTAAGGGACCGCTCCGGGACAGGCGAAGAGACCCAGTACTTC
CDR3aa: CASSLRDRSGTGEETQYF
d_gene: TRBD1
v_gene: TRBV7-3
abundance: -
j_gene: TRBJ2-5

CDR3nt: TGTGCCAGCACCCTACCCGAAACGGGTGAAAAACTGTTTTTT
CDR3aa: CASTLPETGEKLFF
d_gene: -
v_gene: TRBV7-9
abundance: once
j_gene: TRBJ1-4

CDR3nt: TGTGCCAGCAGCGGGGGTCGCCGGCGTGGGGCCAACGTCCTGACTTTC
CDR3aa: CASSGGRRRGANVLTF
d_gene: -
v_gene: TRBV7-9
abundance: -
j_gene: TRBJ2-6

CDR3nt: TGTGCCAGCAGCCCAAGACAGAGCTCCTATAATTCACCCCTCCACTTT
CDR3aa: CASSPRQSSYNSPLHF
d_gene: -
v_gene: TRBV6-2/TRBV6-3
abundance: once
j_gene: TRBJ1-6

CDR3nt: TGTGCCTGGAGCGCTGGGGCTGGCGAAAAACTGTTTTTT
CDR3aa: CAWSAGAGEKLFF
d_gene: -
v_gene: TRBV30
abundance: -
j_gene: TRBJ1-4

CDR3nt: TGTGCCAGCAGTTACAGCCGGGTTCAGTATTTT
CDR3aa: CASSYSRVQYF
d_gene: -
v_gene: TRBV28
abundance: -
j_gene: TRBJ2-3

CDR3nt: TGCGCCAGCAGGGGAACAGGGTTGGGCACTGAAGCTTTCTTT
CDR3aa: CASRGTGLGTEAFF
d_gene: -
v_gene: TRBV5-1
abundance: -
j_gene: TRBJ1-1

CDR3nt: TGCGCCAGCAGCATCTTCGGACAGGGCCAAGAGACCCAGTACTTC
CDR3aa: CASSIFGQGQETQYF
d_gene: TRBD1
v_gene: TRBV5-1
abundance: -
j_gene: TRBJ2-5

CDR3nt: TGTGCCAGCAGCCAACAGGGATTGGGACTGCCTTTGACCTTC
CDR3aa: CASSQQGLGLPLTF
d_gene: -
v_gene: TRBV3-1/TRBV3-2
abundance: -
j_gene: TRBJ1-2

CDR3nt: TGTGCCAGCAGTTACTCGACGACAGGCACATTTCTACTCCACTTT
CDR3aa: CASSYSTTGTFLLHF
d_gene: -
v_gene: TRBV6-5
abundance: few
j_gene: TRBJ1-6

CDR3nt: TGTGCCAGCAGGCCACAGCAGATCCTCGGGGAGCTGTTTTTT
CDR3aa: CASRPQQILGELFF
d_gene: -
v_gene: TRBV3-1/TRBV3-2
abundance: -
j_gene: TRBJ2-2

CDR3nt: TGTGCCAGCAGTATAGGGACAGGGTCGGCTTTCTTT
CDR3aa: CASSIGTGSAFF
d_gene: TRBD1
v_gene: TRBV6-5
abundance: -
j_gene: TRBJ1-1

CDR3nt: TGTGCCAGCAGTGATGGACCGGTAAATCAGCCCCAGCATTTT
CDR3aa: CASSDGPVNQPQHF
d_gene: -
v_gene: TRBV2
abundance: few
j_gene: TRBJ1-5

CDR3nt: TGCGCCAGCAGCTTGGATGGTGCGCGTGGGGCCAATTCACCCCTCCACTTT
CDR3aa: CASSLDGARGANSPLHF
d_gene: -
v_gene: TRBV5-1
abundance: -
j_gene: TRBJ1-6

CDR3nt: TGTGCCAGCAGCGAGGACAGGGTGTACGAGCAGTACTTC
CDR3aa: CASSEDRVYEQYF
d_gene: TRBD1
v_gene: TRBV7-2
abundance: -
j_gene: TRBJ2-7

CDR3nt: TGTGCCAGCGGGGGGATGTACGAGCAGTACTTC
CDR3aa: CASGGMYEQYF
d_gene: -
v_gene: TRBV5-4
abundance: -
j_gene: TRBJ2-7

CDR3nt: TGTGCCAGCAGCTTAGCGAACGGCGGGGGGGCCCCCGGGGAGCTGTTTTTT
CDR3aa: CASSLANGGGAPGELFF
d_gene: TRBD2
v_gene: TRBV7-3
abundance: -
j_gene: TRBJ2-2

CDR3nt: TGCAGCGTTGAAGACAGGGCAGGAGAGACCCAGTACTTC
CDR3aa: CSVEDRAGETQYF
d_gene: -
v_gene: TRBV29-1
abundance: -
j_gene: TRBJ2-5

CDR3nt: TGCGCCAGCAGCTTGGAATGGGGGCAAGCTAACACTGAAGCTTTCTTT
CDR3aa: CASSLEWGQANTEAFF
d_gene: -
v_gene: TRBV5-1
abundance: -
j_gene: TRBJ1-1

CDR3nt: TGTGCCAGCAGTTATCGGGGGACAGTGAACACCGGGGAGCTGTTTTTT
CDR3aa: CASSYRGTVNTGELFF
d_gene: -
v_gene: TRBV6-6
abundance: -
j_gene: TRBJ2-2

CDR3nt: TGTGCCAGCAGTTTGTGGGCAGGGGTGTACACTGAAGCTTTCTTT
CDR3aa: CASSLWAGVYTEAFF
d_gene: -
v_gene: TRBV28
abundance: -
j_gene: TRBJ1-1

CDR3nt: TGTGCCAGCAGCCTTGACAGGGGGAACACTGAAGCTTTCTTT
CDR3aa: CASSLDRGNTEAFF
d_gene: TRBD1
v_gene: TRBV5-4
abundance: -
j_gene: TRBJ1-1

CDR3nt: TGTGCCAGCACCCTAGGAGCGGGGGTATACAATGAGCAGTTCTTC
CDR3aa: CASTLGAGVYNEQFF
d_gene: TRBD2
v_gene: TRBV11-2
abundance: -
j_gene: TRBJ2-1

CDR3nt: TGTGCCAGCGGACAGGGCGACGGCTACACCTTC
CDR3aa: CASGQGDGYTF
d_gene: TRBD1
v_gene: TRBV7-9
abundance: -
j_gene: TRBJ1-2

CDR3nt: TGTGCCAGCAGCCGCGAAATGGGTCGGAATGGCTACACCTTC
CDR3aa: CASSREMGRNGYTF
d_gene: -
v_gene: TRBV3-1/TRBV3-2
abundance: once
j_gene: TRBJ1-2

CDR3nt: TGTGCCTGGAGTGGGCGGCGGTCCTACGAGCAGTACTTC
CDR3aa: CAWSGRRSYEQYF
d_gene: -
v_gene: TRBV30
abundance: once
j_gene: TRBJ2-7

CDR3nt: TGTGCCAGCAGCCCCCTCACGACAGGGGTTAACTATGGCTACACCTTC
CDR3aa: CASSPLTTGVNYGYTF
d_gene: TRBD1
v_gene: TRBV25-1
abundance: -
j_gene: TRBJ1-2

CDR3nt: TGCGCCAGCAGCCATAGCGAACGTAAAAAGGGAGGCTACACCTTC
CDR3aa: CASSHSERKKGGYTF
d_gene: -
v_gene: TRBV4-3
abundance: once
j_gene: TRBJ1-2

CDR3nt: TGTGCCAGCAGTTACTCGGTTCTAATGAACACTGAAGCTTTCTTT
CDR3aa: CASSYSVLMNTEAFF
d_gene: -
v_gene: TRBV6-5
abundance: -
j_gene: TRBJ1-1

CDR3nt: TGCGCCAGCAGCCTCGAAACCTCCCCTAGTTCACCCCTCCACTTT
CDR3aa: CASSLETSPSSPLHF
d_gene: -
v_gene: TRBV5-1
abundance: -
j_gene: TRBJ1-6

CDR3nt: TGTGCCAGCAGCAGACGCAGTCTCGCGGGAGGGGGGTACCAAGAGACCCAGTACTTC
CDR3aa: CASSRRSLAGGGYQETQYF
d_gene: TRBD2
v_gene: TRBV11-2
abundance: -
j_gene: TRBJ2-5

CDR3nt: TGCGCCAGCAGCTTGGGTCAGCGGACAGGGGTCTCCTACGAGCAGTACTTC
CDR3aa: CASSLGQRTGVSYEQYF
d_gene: TRBD1
v_gene: TRBV5-1
abundance: -
j_gene: TRBJ2-7

CDR3nt: TGTGCCAGCAGTGAGCGGGGGGCGTACGAGCAGTACTTC
CDR3aa: CASSERGAYEQYF
d_gene: TRBD2
v_gene: TRBV2
abundance: once
j_gene: TRBJ2-7

CDR3nt: TGTGCCAGCAGCCTCCCCCCGCAAAGCTATGGCTACACCTTC
CDR3aa: CASSLPPQSYGYTF
d_gene: -
v_gene: TRBV12-1
abundance: -
j_gene: TRBJ1-2

CDR3nt: TGTGCCAGCAGCCCGGGGGGGGGCTACGGGAACACTGAAGCTTTCTTT
CDR3aa: CASSPGGGYGNTEAFF
d_gene: -
v_gene: TRBV5-4
abundance: -
j_gene: TRBJ1-1

CDR3nt: TGTGCCAGCAGCCCCGGGACAGGTCCTTACGAGCAGTACTTC
CDR3aa: CASSPGTGPYEQYF
d_gene: TRBD1
v_gene: TRBV6-6
abundance: few
j_gene: TRBJ2-7

CDR3nt: TGTGCCAGCAGCGGACACGGAATACAGCCCCAGCATTTT
CDR3aa: CASSGHGIQPQHF
d_gene: -
v_gene: TRBV6-5
abundance: -
j_gene: TRBJ1-5

CDR3nt: TGTGCCAGCAGCTTAGTTAGCGGACGCACAGATACGCAGTATTTT
CDR3aa: CASSLVSGRTDTQYF
d_gene: -
v_gene: TRBV7-9
abundance: -
j_gene: TRBJ2-3

CDR3nt: TGTGCCAGTAGTATCATGGGGGTCACCGGGGAGCTGTTTTTT
CDR3aa: CASSIMGVTGELFF
d_gene: -
v_gene: TRBV19
abundance: -
j_gene: TRBJ2-2

CDR3nt: TGTGCCAGCCCGGGGGGCCAGTGGAGCACAGATACGCAGTATTTT
CDR3aa: CASPGGQWSTDTQYF
d_gene: -
v_gene: TRBV6-5
abundance: -
j_gene: TRBJ2-3

CDR3nt: TGCGCCAGCAGCCAAGATCGACAGAAACAAATCCCTCTTGAAGCTTTCTTT
CDR3aa: CASSQDRQKQIPLEAFF
d_gene: -
v_gene: TRBV4-3
abundance: -
j_gene: TRBJ1-1

CDR3nt: TGTGCCAGCAGCCGCGGAGGGGGAGATACGCAGTATTTT
CDR3aa: CASSRGGGDTQYF
d_gene: -
v_gene: TRBV7-3
abundance: -
j_gene: TRBJ2-3